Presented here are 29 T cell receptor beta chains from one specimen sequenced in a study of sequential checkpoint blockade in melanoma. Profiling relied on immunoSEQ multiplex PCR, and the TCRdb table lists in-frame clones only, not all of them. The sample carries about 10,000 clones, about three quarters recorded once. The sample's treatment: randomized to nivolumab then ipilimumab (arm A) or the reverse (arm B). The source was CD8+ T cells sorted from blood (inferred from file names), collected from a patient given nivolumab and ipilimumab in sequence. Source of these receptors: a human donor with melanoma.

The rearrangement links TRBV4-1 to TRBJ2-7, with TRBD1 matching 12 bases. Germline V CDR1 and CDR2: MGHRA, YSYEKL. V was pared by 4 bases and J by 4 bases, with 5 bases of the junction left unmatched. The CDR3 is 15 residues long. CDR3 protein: CASSPGTGGPYEQYF. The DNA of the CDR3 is TGCGCCAGCAGCCCCGGGACAGGGGGCCCGTACGAGCAGTACTTC.

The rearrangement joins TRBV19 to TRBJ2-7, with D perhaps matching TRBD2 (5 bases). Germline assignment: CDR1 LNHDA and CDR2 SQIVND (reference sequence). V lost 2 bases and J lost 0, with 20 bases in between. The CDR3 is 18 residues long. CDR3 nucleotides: TGTGCCAGTAGTATATTTGGTATCGGTCCGGGGAGCTCCTACGAGCAGTACTTC. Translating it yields CASSIFGIGPGSSYEQYF. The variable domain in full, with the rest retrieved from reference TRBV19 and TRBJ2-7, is DGGITQSPKYLFRKEGQNVTLSCEQNLNHDAMYWYRQDPGQGLRLIYYSQIVNDFQKGDIAEGYSVSREKKESFPLTVTSAQKNPTAFYLCASSIFGIGPGSSYEQYFGPGTRLTVT.

The CDR3 region is CASSQDFPGGRNEQFF. The CDR3 region has the DNA TGTGCCAGCAGCCAAGATTTTCCGGGAGGTCGGAATGAGCAGTTCTTC. V usage is TRBV4-2 and J usage is TRBJ2-1; TRBD2 matches at 7 bases. Losses at the gene ends were 0 bases for V and 7 bases for J; bases not matched to a gene: 9. This CDR3 contains 16 residues. Germline CDR1 reads LGHNA; CDR2 reads YNFKEQ.

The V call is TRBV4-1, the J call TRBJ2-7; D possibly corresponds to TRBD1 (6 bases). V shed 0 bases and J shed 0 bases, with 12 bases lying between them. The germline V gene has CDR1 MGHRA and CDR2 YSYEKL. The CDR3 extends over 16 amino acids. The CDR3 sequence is CASSQEDSLFSYEQYF. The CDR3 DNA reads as TGCGCCAGCAGCCAAGAGGACAGTCTCTTCTCCTACGAGCAGTACTTC.

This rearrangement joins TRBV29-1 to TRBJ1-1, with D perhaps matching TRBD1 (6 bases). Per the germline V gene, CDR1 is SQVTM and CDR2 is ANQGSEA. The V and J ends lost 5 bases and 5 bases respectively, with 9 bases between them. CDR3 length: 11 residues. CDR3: CSVPQGTEAFF. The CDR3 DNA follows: TGCAGCGTTCCTCAGGGGACTGAAGCTTTCTTT.

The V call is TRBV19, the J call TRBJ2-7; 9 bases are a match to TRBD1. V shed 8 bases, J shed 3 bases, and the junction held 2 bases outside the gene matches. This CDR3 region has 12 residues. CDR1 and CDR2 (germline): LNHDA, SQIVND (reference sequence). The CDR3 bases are TGTGCCAGTGGACAGGGGAACTACGAGCAGTACTTC. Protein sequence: CASGQGNYEQYF.

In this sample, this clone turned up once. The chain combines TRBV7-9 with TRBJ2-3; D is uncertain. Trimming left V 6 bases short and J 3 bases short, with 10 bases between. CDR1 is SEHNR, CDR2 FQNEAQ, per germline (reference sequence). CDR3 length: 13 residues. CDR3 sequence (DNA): TGTGCCAGCAGGTCCGACTGGACAGATACGCAGTATTTT. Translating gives CASRSDWTDTQYF.

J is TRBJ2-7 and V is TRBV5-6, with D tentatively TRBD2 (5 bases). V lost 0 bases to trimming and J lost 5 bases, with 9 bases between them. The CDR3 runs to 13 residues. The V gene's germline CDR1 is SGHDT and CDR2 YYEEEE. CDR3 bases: TGTGCCAGCAGCTTGGGGGAGTTGGACGAGCAGTACTTC. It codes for CASSLGELDEQYF.

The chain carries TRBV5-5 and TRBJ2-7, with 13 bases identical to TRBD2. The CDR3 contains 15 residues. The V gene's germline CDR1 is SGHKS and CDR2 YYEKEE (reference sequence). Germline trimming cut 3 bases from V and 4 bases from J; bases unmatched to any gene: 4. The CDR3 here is CASSWTSGGGYEQYF. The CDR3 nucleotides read TGTGCCAGCAGCTGGACTAGCGGGGGTGGTTACGAGCAGTACTTC.

CDR3 nucleotide sequence: TGTGCCAGCAGTTTAGGGCATGAGCAGTACTTC. Its translation is CASSLGHEQYF. The rearrangement joins TRBV27 to TRBJ2-7, with D hard to call. Trimming removed 2 bases from V and 7 bases from J, with 6 bases in between. Germline V gives CDR1 MNHEY, CDR2 SMNVEV (reference sequence). The CDR3 extends over 11 amino acids.

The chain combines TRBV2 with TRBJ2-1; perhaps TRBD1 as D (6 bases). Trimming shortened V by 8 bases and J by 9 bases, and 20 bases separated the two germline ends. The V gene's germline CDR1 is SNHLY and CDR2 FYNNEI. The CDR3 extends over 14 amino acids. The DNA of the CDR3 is TGTGCCAGCCCCAATTACAGGGCCCAGACTGAGCAGTTCTTC. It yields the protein CASPNYRAQTEQFF.

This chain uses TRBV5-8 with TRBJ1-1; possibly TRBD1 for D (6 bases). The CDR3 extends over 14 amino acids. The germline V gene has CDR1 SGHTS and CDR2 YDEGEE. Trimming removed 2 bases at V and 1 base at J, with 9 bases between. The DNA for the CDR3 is TGTGCCAGCAGCTTTTACAGGGCGAACACTGAAGCTTTCTTT. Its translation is CASSFYRANTEAFF. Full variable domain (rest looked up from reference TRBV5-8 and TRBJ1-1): EAGVTQSPTHLIKTRGQQATLRCSPISGHTSVYWYQQALGLGLQFLLWYDEGEERNRGNFPPRFSGRQFPNYSSELNVNALELEDSALYLCASSFYRANTEAFFGQGTRLTVV.

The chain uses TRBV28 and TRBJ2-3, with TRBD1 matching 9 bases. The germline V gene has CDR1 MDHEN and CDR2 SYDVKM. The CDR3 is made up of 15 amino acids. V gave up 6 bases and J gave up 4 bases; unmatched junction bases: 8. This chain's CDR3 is CASRSRDRVADTQYF. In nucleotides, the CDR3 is TGTGCCAGCAGAAGCCGGGACAGGGTAGCAGATACGCAGTATTTT.

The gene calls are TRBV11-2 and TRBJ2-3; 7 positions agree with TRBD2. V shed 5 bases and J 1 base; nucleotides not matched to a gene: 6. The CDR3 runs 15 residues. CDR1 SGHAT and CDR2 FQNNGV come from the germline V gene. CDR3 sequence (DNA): TGTGCCAGCAGCATCCGGGACTACGGCACAGATACGCAGTATTTT. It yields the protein CASSIRDYGTDTQYF.

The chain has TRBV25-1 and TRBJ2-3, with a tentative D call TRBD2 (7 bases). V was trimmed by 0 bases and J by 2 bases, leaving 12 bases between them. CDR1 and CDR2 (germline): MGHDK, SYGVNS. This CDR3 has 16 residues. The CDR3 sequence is CASSEYQGRVTDTQYF. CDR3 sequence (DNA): TGTGCCAGCAGTGAATACCAGGGGAGGGTCACAGATACGCAGTATTTT.

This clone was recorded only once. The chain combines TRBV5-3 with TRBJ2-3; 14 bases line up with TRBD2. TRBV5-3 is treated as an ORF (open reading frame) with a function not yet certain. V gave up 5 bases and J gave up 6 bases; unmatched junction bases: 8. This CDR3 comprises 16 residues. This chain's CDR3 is CARSPGLAGVGDTQYF. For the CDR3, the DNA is TGTGCCAGAAGTCCGGGACTAGCGGGAGTCGGGGATACGCAGTATTTT.

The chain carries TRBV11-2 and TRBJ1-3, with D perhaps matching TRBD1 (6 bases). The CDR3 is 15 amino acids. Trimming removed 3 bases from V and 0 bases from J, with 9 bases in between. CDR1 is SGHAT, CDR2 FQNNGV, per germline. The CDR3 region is CASSFRGSSGNTIYF. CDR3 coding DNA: TGTGCCAGCAGCTTCAGGGGCAGCTCTGGAAACACCATATATTTT.

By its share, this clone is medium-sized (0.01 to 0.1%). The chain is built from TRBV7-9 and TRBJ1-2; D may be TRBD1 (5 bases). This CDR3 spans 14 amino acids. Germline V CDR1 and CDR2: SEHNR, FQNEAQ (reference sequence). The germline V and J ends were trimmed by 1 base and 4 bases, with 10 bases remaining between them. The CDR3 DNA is TGTGCCAGCAGCTTAGAGGCGGGGGTCTATGGCTACACCTTC. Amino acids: CASSLEAGVYGYTF.

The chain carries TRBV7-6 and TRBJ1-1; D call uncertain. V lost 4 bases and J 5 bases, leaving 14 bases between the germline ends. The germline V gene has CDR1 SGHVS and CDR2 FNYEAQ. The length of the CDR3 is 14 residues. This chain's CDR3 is CASSSSGRQTEAFF. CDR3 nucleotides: TGTGCCAGCAGCTCATCCGGGAGACAAACTGAAGCTTTCTTT.

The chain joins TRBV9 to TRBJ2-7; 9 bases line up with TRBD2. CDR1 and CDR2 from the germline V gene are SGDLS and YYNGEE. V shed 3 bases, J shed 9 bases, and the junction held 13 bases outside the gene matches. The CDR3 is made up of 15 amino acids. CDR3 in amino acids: CASSAGASGAGGQYF. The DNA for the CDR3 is TGTGCCAGCAGCGCCGGGGCTAGCGGGGCGGGGGGGCAGTACTTC.

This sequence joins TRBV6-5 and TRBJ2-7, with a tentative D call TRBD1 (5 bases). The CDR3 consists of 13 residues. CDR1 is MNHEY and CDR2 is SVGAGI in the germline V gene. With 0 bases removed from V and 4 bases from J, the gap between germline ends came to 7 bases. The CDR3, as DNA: TGTGCCAGCAGTTACTCGAAGGGGTACGAGCAGTACTTC. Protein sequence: CASSYSKGYEQYF.

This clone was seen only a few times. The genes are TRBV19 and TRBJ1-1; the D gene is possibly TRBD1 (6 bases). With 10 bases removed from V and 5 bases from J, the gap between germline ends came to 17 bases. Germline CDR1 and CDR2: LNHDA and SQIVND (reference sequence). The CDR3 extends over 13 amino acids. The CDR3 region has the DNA TGTGCCACTTCGAGGGGGGGCCGAACTGAAGCTTTCTTT. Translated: CATSRGGRTEAFF.

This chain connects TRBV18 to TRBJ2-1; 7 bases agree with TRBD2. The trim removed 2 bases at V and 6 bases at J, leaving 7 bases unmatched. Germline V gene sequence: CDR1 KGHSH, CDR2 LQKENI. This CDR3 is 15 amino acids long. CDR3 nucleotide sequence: TGTGCCAGCTCACCAGAGGACACGGGGGGCAATGAGCAGTTCTTC. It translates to CASSPEDTGGNEQFF.

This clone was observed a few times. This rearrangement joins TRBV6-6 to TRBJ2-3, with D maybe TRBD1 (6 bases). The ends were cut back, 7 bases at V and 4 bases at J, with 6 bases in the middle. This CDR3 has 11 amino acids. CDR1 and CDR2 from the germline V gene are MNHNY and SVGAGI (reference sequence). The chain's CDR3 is CASKGADTQYF. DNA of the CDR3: TGTGCCAGCAAGGGGGCAGATACGCAGTATTTT.

The DNA of the CDR3 is TGTGCCAGCACCATGGTGGGAGATAGGACAGATACGCAGTATTTT. It translates to CASTMVGDRTDTQYF. This chain links TRBV27 with TRBJ2-3; a weak D match, TRBD2 (5 bases). Trimming shortened V by 7 bases and J by 3 bases, and 17 bases separated the two germline ends. CDR3 length: 15 amino acids. Germline V gene data show CDR1 as MNHEY and CDR2 as SMNVEV (reference sequence).

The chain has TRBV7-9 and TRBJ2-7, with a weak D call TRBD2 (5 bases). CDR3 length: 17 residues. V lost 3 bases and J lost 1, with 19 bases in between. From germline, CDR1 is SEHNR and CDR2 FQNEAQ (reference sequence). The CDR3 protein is CASSFDPLTGSSYEQYF. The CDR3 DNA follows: TGTGCCAGCAGCTTCGACCCGCTTACGGGATCATCCTACGAGCAGTACTTC.

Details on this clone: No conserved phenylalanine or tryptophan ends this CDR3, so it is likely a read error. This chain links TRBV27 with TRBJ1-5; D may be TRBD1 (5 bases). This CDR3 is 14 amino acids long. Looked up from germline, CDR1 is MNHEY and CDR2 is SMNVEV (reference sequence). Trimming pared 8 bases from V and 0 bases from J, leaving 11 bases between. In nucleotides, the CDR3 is TGTGCCAGCGGGGCGGGGTATAGCAATCAGCCCCAGCATTCT. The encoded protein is CASGAGYSNQPQHS.

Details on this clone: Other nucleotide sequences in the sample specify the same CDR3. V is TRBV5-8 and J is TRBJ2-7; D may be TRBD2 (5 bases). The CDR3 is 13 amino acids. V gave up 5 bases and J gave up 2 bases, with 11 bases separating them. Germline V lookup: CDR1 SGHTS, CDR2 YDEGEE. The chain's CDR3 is CASSPGLPYEQYF. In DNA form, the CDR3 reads TGTGCCAGCAGTCCGGGATTGCCCTACGAGCAGTACTTC.

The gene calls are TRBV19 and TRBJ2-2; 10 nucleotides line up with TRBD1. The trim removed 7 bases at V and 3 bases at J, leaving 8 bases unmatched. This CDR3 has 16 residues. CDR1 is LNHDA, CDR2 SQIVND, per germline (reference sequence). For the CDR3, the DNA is TGTGCCAGTACCCGACAGGGGGCTACGGACACCGGGGAGCTGTTTTTT. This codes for CASTRQGATDTGELFF.